A single sample is the source of the 25 T cell receptor beta chains below, sequenced in a study of OX40 agonist ivuxolimab in advanced cancers. TCRdb's copy holds only in-frame clones and misses some; the assay was immunoSEQ multiplex PCR. The sample has nearly 25,000 clones, 65% to 85% seen once. The sequencing here drew on CD4+ or CD8+ T cells sorted from blood, taken in a trial of the OX40 agonist ivuxolimab. These receptors came from an adult with an advanced solid tumor such as melanoma, head and neck, liver or kidney cancer.

The rearrangement joins TRBV4-2 to TRBJ2-7, with a possible D match to TRBD2 (5 bases). The length of the CDR3 is 15 residues. Trimming shortened V by 4 bases and J by 0 bases, and 13 bases separated the two germline ends. In germline, CDR1 is LGHNA, CDR2 YNFKEQ. CDR3 amino acids: CASSPTGRSSYEQYF. CDR3 in DNA: TGTGCCAGCAGCCCGACGGGAAGGAGCTCCTACGAGCAGTACTTC.

This chain links TRBV2 with TRBJ1-1; no firm D call. CDR3 length: 13 residues. Germline lookup yields CDR1 SNHLY and CDR2 FYNNEI. V was shortened by 6 bases and J by 6 bases, with 14 bases between the two germline ends. CDR3 amino acids: CASRNPGNPEAFF. In DNA form, the CDR3 reads TGTGCCAGCAGAAACCCGGGGAATCCTGAAGCTTTCTTT. The entire variable domain, with the rest obtained from reference TRBV2 and TRBJ1-1, is as follows: EPEVTQTPSHQVTQMGQEVILRCVPISNHLYFYWYRQILGQKVEFLVSFYNNEISEKSEIFDDQFSVERPDGSNFTLKIRSTKLEDSAMYFCASRNPGNPEAFFGQGTRLTVV.

Concerning this clone itself: The same CDR3 is also encoded by other DNA sequences in this sample. The CDR3, as DNA: TGTGCCAGCAGCTTTGGACCCGGACAGGACGGCTACACCTTC. Residues: CASSFGPGQDGYTF. This rearrangement joins TRBV7-3 to TRBJ1-2, with 7 nucleotides matching TRBD1. There are 14 residues in the CDR3. V shed 3 bases, J shed 8 bases, and the junction held 9 bases outside the gene matches. Germline V lookup: CDR1 SGHTA, CDR2 FQGTGA. Together with reference TRBV7-3 and TRBJ1-2, the CDR3 gives the full variable domain: GAGVSQTPSNKVTEKGKYVELRCDPISGHTALYWYRQSLGQGPEFLIYFQGTGAADDSGLPNDRFFAVRPEGSVSTLKIQRTERGDSAVYLCASSFGPGQDGYTFGSGTRLTVV.

This rearrangement joins TRBV5-6 to TRBJ1-1; D ambiguous. With 4 bases removed from V and 0 bases from J, the gap between germline ends came to 7 bases. This CDR3 has 13 residues. CDR1 and CDR2 (germline): SGHDT, YYEEEE. The CDR3 loop is CASSPALNTEAFF. CDR3 coding DNA: TGTGCCAGCAGCCCGGCTTTGAACACTGAAGCTTTCTTT.

The V gene is TRBV19, the J gene TRBJ1-3; no firm D call. CDR3 length equals 13 residues. With 4 bases removed from V and 1 base from J, the gap between germline ends came to 5 bases. The germline CDR1 and CDR2 sequences are LNHDA and SQIVND (reference sequence). CDR3 residues: CASSTRSGNTIYF. The CDR3 nucleotides read TGTGCCAGTAGTACTCGATCTGGAAACACCATATATTTT. Looking up the rest from reference TRBV19 and TRBJ1-3 gives the full variable domain: DGGITQSPKYLFRKEGQNVTLSCEQNLNHDAMYWYRQDPGQGLRLIYYSQIVNDFQKGDIAEGYSVSREKKESFPLTVTSAQKNPTAFYLCASSTRSGNTIYFGEGSWLTVV.

The rearrangement uses TRBV5-4 and TRBJ1-2, with 7 bases matching TRBD1. From germline, CDR1 is SGHNT and CDR2 YYREEE (reference sequence). The CDR3 is made up of 14 amino acids. The junction had 9 bases not matched to a gene; V was cut back by 6 bases and J by 4 bases. CDR3 sequence (DNA): TGTGCCAGCACCCCCACAGGGGAAGGCTATGGCTACACCTTC. Protein: CASTPTGEGYGYTF.

The genes are TRBV18 and TRBJ2-5; D gene uncertain. The J call may be incorrect, as the DNA end agrees better with TRBJ2-7. The CDR3 totals 14 residues. CDR1 is KGHSH and CDR2 is LQKENI in the germline V gene. The CDR3 nucleotides read TGTGCCAGCTCACCTGTCAAGAGCTCCTACGAGCAGTACTTC. The encoded protein is CASSPVKSSYEQYF.

This chain joins TRBV5-6 and TRBJ1-4, with D unclear. The ends were cut back, 0 bases at V and 7 bases at J, with 7 bases in the middle. Germline assignment: CDR1 SGHDT and CDR2 YYEEEE. The CDR3 is made up of 13 amino acids. The CDR3 DNA follows: TGTGCCAGCAGCTTGGCGGTAAGTGAAAAACTGTTTTTT. It codes for CASSLAVSEKLFF.

V gene TRBV7-2 combines with J gene TRBJ2-7; maybe TRBD1 (5 bases). This CDR3 comprises 14 residues. CDR1 and CDR2 (germline): SGHTA, FQGNSA. Trimming took off 5 bases at V and 0 bases at J, with 11 bases between the two ends. CDR3 nucleotide sequence: TGTGCCAGCAGCCATTCAGGGCCCTCCTACGAGCAGTACTTC. This translates into CASSHSGPSYEQYF.

The V gene is TRBV27, the J gene TRBJ1-5; D not certain. CDR1 is MNHEY and CDR2 is SMNVEV in the germline V gene (reference sequence). The CDR3 spans 14 residues. Trimming stripped 2 bases from V and 2 bases from J, with 7 bases between. The CDR3 DNA reads as TGTGCCAGCAGTTTAGGTAGCGGCAATCAGCCCCAGCATTTT. This translates into CASSLGSGNQPQHF.

This clone was seen just once. The gene calls are TRBV7-9 and TRBJ2-7, with D hard to call. The V gene lost 2 bases and the J gene lost 3 bases, with 20 bases spanning the gap. Germline CDR1 reads SEHNR; CDR2 reads FQNEAQ (reference sequence). This CDR3 region has 17 residues. DNA of the CDR3: TGTGCCAGCAGCTTAACTAAAACACTCACGTCCAACTACGAGCAGTACTTC. Residues: CASSLTKTLTSNYEQYF.

This clone was recorded once. The chain carries TRBV25-1 and TRBJ2-7; no clear D. The CDR3 has 15 amino acids. The germline CDR1 and CDR2 sequences are MGHDK and SYGVNS. The V gene lost 1 base and the J gene lost 4 bases, with 14 bases spanning the gap. The CDR3 loop reads CASSESEGMGYEQYF. The CDR3 DNA follows: TGTGCCAGCAGTGAATCGGAAGGGATGGGGTACGAGCAGTACTTC.

This clone appeared once. The chain has TRBV29-1 and TRBJ2-5, with D unclear. In germline, CDR1 is SQVTM, CDR2 ANQGSEA. Trimming pared 0 bases from V and 11 bases from J, leaving 7 bases between. The CDR3 spans 10 residues. Here the CDR3 reads CSVEDLVQYF. CDR3 sequence (DNA): TGCAGCGTTGAAGATCTAGTGCAGTACTTC.

V usage is TRBV4-1 and J usage is TRBJ2-7; D call uncertain. The germline CDR1 and CDR2 sequences are MGHRA and YSYEKL. With 0 bases removed from V and 2 bases from J, the gap between germline ends came to 8 bases. The CDR3 consists of 14 residues. CDR3 sequence: CASSQDIPPYEQYF. The CDR3 coding sequence is TGCGCCAGCAGCCAAGATATACCGCCCTACGAGCAGTACTTC.

The rearrangement joins TRBV7-9 to TRBJ1-1; D perhaps matches TRBD1 (5 bases). Germline assignment: CDR1 SEHNR and CDR2 FQNEAQ (reference sequence). The germline V and J ends were trimmed by 7 bases and 3 bases, with 12 bases remaining between them. CDR3 length: 13 residues. The CDR3, as DNA: TGTGCCAGCACCGACAGAGGGTACACTGAAGCTTTCTTT. It codes for CASTDRGYTEAFF.

V is TRBV18 and J is TRBJ1-1, with D unresolved. Germline V gene sequence: CDR1 KGHSH, CDR2 LQKENI. Trimming cost V 3 bases and J 7 bases, with 18 bases left between them. CDR3 length: 15 amino acids. The CDR3 nucleotides read TGTGCCAGCTCACCGGTACCCAACGAACCGAATGAAGCTTTCTTT. This translates into CASSPVPNEPNEAFF.

The chain links TRBV5-4 to TRBJ1-1; D not resolved. The V gene's germline CDR1 is SGHNT and CDR2 YYREEE (reference sequence). The CDR3 runs to 14 residues. Deletions cut 4 bases from V and 1 base from J, with 11 bases between. In DNA, the CDR3 is TGTGCCAGCAGCCTCGGTGAGGCGAACACTGAAGCTTTCTTT. Encoded protein: CASSLGEANTEAFF.

The chain uses TRBV5-1 and TRBJ2-3; possible D gene TRBD2, 5 bases. From germline, CDR1 is SGHRS and CDR2 YFSETQ. This CDR3 comprises 14 residues. V lost 6 bases, J lost 0 bases, and 11 bases lay in between. The CDR3, as DNA: TGCGCCAGCAACGACGGCGGGAGCACAGATACGCAGTATTTT. This sequence encodes CASNDGGSTDTQYF.

This chain links TRBV4-2 with TRBJ2-2; TRBD1 is a possible D gene (6 bases). The germline gives CDR1 LGHNA, CDR2 YNFKEQ. The CDR3 loop spans 14 amino acids. V gave up 4 bases and J gave up 6 bases, with 12 bases separating them. CDR3 sequence (DNA): TGTGCCAGCAGCCGCACCAGGGGATCCGGGGAGCTGTTTTTT. This codes for CASSRTRGSGELFF.

This clone was seen only once. The chain links TRBV10-3 to TRBJ2-3, with D possibly matching TRBD2 (5 bases). Germline V CDR1 and CDR2: ENHRY, SYGVKD. V was cut by 8 bases and J by 1 base, with 13 bases left in between. The CDR3 is 14 residues long. The CDR3 DNA is TGTGCCATCGGCCTAGGTAGCGGCACAGATACGCAGTATTTT. Translating it yields CAIGLGSGTDTQYF.

V and J are TRBV4-1 and TRBJ2-5; TRBD1 matches 8 bases. The V segment lost 0 bases and the J segment 0 bases; nucleotides outside the gene matches: 12. Germline assignment: CDR1 MGHRA and CDR2 YSYEKL. This CDR3 is 19 amino acids long. The CDR3 DNA is TGCGCCAGCAGCCAAGACTTGACAGGGGCGAGGGGGTACCAAGAGACCCAGTACTTC. Its protein product is CASSQDLTGARGYQETQYF.

The chain carries TRBV5-1 and TRBJ1-4, with 9 bases that match TRBD1. Germline trimming cut 2 bases from V and 4 bases from J; bases unmatched to any gene: 15. Germline lookup yields CDR1 SGHRS and CDR2 YFSETQ. The CDR3 contains 19 residues. The CDR3 DNA is TGCGCCAGCAGCTTTTACCCCCGGGACAGGGAAGTTCGTAATGAAAAACTGTTTTTT. This codes for CASSFYPRDREVRNEKLFF.

CDR3 amino acids: CASSEGEGYSNQPQHF. The CDR3 bases are TGTGCCAGCAGTGAAGGCGAGGGGTATAGCAATCAGCCCCAGCATTTT. The chain joins TRBV25-1 to TRBJ1-5, with D possibly being TRBD1 (5 bases). The CDR3 contains 16 residues. V was trimmed by 2 bases and J by 0 bases, leaving 11 bases between them. CDR1 and CDR2 (germline): MGHDK, SYGVNS.

The chain recombines TRBV5-6 with TRBJ2-1, with 8 bases fitting TRBD2. This CDR3 has 15 amino acids. The V gene's germline CDR1 is SGHDT and CDR2 YYEEEE. V was clipped by 4 bases and J by 0 bases; unmatched bases: 3. The DNA for the CDR3 is TGTGCCAGCAGCCGTACTAGCGGCTCCTACAATGAGCAGTTCTTC. Translation gives CASSRTSGSYNEQFF.

The chain carries TRBV19 and TRBJ2-3; D not resolved. Germline CDR1 LNHDA, CDR2 SQIVND (reference sequence). The CDR3 has 14 amino acids. The V gene lost 4 bases and the J gene lost 1 base, with 9 bases spanning the gap. CDR3 region: CASSTGSGTDTQYF. The CDR3, as DNA: TGTGCCAGTAGTACGGGCAGTGGCACAGATACGCAGTATTTT.